The sequence of this T cell receptor (beta chain) was determined in a study of OX40 agonist ivuxolimab in advanced cancers. Points on this clone: Its specificity is not known.

The table came from immunoSEQ multiplex PCR; TCRdb's copy has only in-frame clones and leaves some out. The data hold fewer than 90,000 clones, with roughly 80% observed a single time. The V and J ends lost 2 bases and 5 bases respectively, with 15 bases between them. There are 15 residues in the CDR3. The germline V gene encodes CDR1 MGHRA and CDR2 YSYEKL. Regarding the study as a whole: Patients who responded partially at 0.1-3.0 mg/kg showed clonal expansion ranking among the lowest.

The chain employs TRBV4-1 and TRBJ1-1; tentatively, D is TRBD1 (5 bases). This specimen consisted of CD4+ or CD8+ T cells sorted from blood, obtained in a trial of the OX40 agonist ivuxolimab. The TCR originated in an adult with an advanced solid tumor such as melanoma, head and neck, liver or kidney cancer. CDR3: CASSQPDQGVTEAFF. For the CDR3, the DNA is TGCGCCAGCAGCCAACCGGACCAAGGGGTTACTGAAGCTTTCTTT.